This T cell receptor beta chain originates from a study of shared clonotypes between healthy human individuals. In the study's own analysis: Filtering differed, since immunoSEQ gave only junction sequences and no quality scores. Using immunoSEQ multiplex PCR, the repertoire was profiled, and TCRdb retains in-frame clones only, with some absent. That table is the source of V, J and clone size, and D and trimming were worked out from the DNA. The repertoire holds about 110,000 clones, with about 70% as singletons. Per the germline V gene, CDR1 is MGHDK and CDR2 is SYGVNS. V was clipped by 3 bases and J by 0 bases, with 15 bases between them. The CDR3 is 16 residues long. This clone came up a few times. What it binds is unknown. Study conclusions and caveats: The authors sampled blood alone, and tissue repertoires likely differ. The naive CD4 repertoires of four donors were compared, and approximately 5% of clonotypes were shared.

Specimen: memory CD8+ T cells sorted from blood. Subset noted: CD45RO+ cells pooled with CCR7-negative TemRA cells. The chain uses TRBV25-1 and TRBJ2-7; D might be TRBD2 (6 bases). This sequence was found in a woman aged 30 to 39 in good health. For the CDR3, the DNA is TGTGCCAGCAGTGAGGAGGGTGGGAATAGCTCCTACGAGCAGTACTTC. Protein product: CASSEEGGNSSYEQYF.